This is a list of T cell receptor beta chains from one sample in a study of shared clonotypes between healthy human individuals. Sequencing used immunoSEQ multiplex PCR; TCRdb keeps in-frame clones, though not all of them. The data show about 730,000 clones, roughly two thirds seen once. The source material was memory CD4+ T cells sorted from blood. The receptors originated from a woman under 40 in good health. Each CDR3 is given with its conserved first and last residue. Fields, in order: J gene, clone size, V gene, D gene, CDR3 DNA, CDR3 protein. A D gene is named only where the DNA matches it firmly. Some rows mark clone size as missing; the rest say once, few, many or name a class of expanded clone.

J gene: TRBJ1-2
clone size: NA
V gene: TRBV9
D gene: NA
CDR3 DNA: TGTGCCAGCAGCGGATGGACAGCGTCGGGAAACTATGGCTACACCTTC
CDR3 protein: CASSGWTASGNYGYTF

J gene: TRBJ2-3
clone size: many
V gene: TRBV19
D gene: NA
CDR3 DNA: TGTGCCAGTAGTATAGATTCTTCAGGGGATACGCAGTATTTT
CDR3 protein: CASSIDSSGDTQYF

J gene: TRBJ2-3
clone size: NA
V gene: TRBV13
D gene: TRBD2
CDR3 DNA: TGTGCCAGCAGCTTAGTCGGCCTAGCGGGAGGGCCCTCCACAGATACGCAGTATTTT
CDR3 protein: CASSLVGLAGGPSTDTQYF

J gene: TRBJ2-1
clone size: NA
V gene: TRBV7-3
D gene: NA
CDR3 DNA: TGTGCCAGCAGTGTCGGACTAAACAATGAGCAGTTCTTC
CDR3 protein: CASSVGLNNEQFF

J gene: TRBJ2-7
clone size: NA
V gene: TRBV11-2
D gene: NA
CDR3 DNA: TGTGCCAGCAGCCCTGACACCTTTGAGCAGTACTTC
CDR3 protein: CASSPDTFEQYF

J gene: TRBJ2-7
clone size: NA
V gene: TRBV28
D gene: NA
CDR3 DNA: TGTGCCAGCAGTTTACTTGGCCGGTACGAGCAGTACTTC
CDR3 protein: CASSLLGRYEQYF

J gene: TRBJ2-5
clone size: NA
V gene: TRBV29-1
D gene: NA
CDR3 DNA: TGCAGCGTTGGGACCCATGCAGAGACCCAGTACTTC
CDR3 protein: CSVGTHAETQYF

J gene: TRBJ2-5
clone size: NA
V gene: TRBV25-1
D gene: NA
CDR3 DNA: TGTGCCAGCCGAGGTGGGGAGAAGCAGACCCAGTACTTC
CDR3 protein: CASRGGEKQTQYF

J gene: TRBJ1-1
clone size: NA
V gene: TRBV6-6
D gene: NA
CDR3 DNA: TGTGCCAGCAGCCCTCACAGGTCTGAAGCTTTCTTT
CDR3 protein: CASSPHRSEAFF

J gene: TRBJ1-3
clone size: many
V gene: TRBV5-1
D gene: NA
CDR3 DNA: TGCGCCAGCAGCTTGGGGATCGACCCGGGAAACACCATATATTTT
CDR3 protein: CASSLGIDPGNTIYF

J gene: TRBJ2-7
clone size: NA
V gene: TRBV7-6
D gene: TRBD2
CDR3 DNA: TGTGCCAGCAGTCGAGCGGGAGAAGGCTACGAGCAGTACTTC
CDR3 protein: CASSRAGEGYEQYF

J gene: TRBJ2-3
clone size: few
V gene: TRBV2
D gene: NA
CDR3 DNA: TGTGCCAGCAGTGAACAGGGCGCAGATACGCAGTATTTT
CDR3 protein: CASSEQGADTQYF

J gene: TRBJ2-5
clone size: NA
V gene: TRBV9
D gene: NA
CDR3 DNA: TGTGCCAGCAGCCCCCGCCCCGGAGGGGCCCAAGAGACCCAGTACTTC
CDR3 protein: CASSPRPGGAQETQYF

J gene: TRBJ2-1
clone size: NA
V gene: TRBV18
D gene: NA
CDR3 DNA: TGTGCCAGCTCACCAGGGACCGCTTTGGGTGAGCAGTTCTTC
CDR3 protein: CASSPGTALGEQFF

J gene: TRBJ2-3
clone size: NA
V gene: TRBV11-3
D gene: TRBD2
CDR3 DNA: TGTGCCAGCAGCCCGGGACTAGCGGCAGATACGCAGTATTTT
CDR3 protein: CASSPGLAADTQYF

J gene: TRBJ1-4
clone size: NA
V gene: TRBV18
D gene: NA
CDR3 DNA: TGTGCCAGCTCACGAGACTTGGGGGCAACTAATGAAAAACTGTTTTTT
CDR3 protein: CASSRDLGATNEKLFF

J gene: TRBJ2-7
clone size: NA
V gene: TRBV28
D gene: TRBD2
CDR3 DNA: TGTGCCAGCAGTCCCTCCCTAGCGGGGATATACGAGCAGTACTTC
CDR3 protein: CASSPSLAGIYEQYF

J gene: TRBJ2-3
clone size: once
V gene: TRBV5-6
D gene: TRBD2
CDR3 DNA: TGTGCCAGCAGCTTGACTAGCGGAGACTCAGATACGCAGTATTTT
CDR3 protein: CASSLTSGDSDTQYF

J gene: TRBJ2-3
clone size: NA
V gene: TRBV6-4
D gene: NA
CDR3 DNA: TGTGCCAGCAGTGGGGACGGAACAGATACGCAGTATTTT
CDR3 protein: CASSGDGTDTQYF

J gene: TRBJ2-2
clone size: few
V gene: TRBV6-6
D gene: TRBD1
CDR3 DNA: TGTGCCAGCGGAAACACAGGGGTCGGGGAGCTGTTTTTT
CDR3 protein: CASGNTGVGELFF

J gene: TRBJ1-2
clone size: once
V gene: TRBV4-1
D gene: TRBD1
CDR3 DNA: TGCGCCAGCAGCCAAGGCCCTGGGCCCGACAGGGGTAACTATGGCTACACCTTC
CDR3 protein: CASSQGPGPDRGNYGYTF

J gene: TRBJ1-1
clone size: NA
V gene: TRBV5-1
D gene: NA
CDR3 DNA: TGCGCCAGCAGCTTACTAGCCCCCCTAGTGGGACAGAACACTGAAGCTTTCTTT
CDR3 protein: CASSLLAPLVGQNTEAFF

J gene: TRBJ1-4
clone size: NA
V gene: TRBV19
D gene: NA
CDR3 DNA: TGTGCCAGTAGTATAGGGCAAGCAACTAATGAAAAACTGTTTTTT
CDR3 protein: CASSIGQATNEKLFF

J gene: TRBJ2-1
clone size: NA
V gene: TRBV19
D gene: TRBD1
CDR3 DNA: TGTGCCAGTAGTATGGACAGGGCCCATAGTAATGAGCAGTTCTTC
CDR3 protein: CASSMDRAHSNEQFF

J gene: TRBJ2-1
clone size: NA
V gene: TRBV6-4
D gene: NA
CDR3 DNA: TGTGCCAGCAGTGACTATCCCTACAATGAGCAGTTCTTC
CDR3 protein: CASSDYPYNEQFF

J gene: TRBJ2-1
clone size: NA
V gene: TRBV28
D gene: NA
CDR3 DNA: TGTGCCAGCAGTTTAAGTTACCAAGAAAGGTTCTTC
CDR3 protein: CASSLSYQERFF

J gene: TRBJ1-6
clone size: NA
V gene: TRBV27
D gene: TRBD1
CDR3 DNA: TGTGCCAGCAGTTTCAGGGCAGGGACAGACGTTAATTCACCCCTCCACTTT
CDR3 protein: CASSFRAGTDVNSPLHF

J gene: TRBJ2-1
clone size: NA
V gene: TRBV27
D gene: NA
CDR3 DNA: TGTGCCAGCAGTTTATCGAAGTTGGGAACAGGGCGGCATGAGCAGTTCTTC
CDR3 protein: CASSLSKLGTGRHEQFF

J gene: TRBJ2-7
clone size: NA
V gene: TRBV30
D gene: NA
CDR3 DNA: TGTGCCTGGACGGTAGGGAAGTCCTACGAGCAGTACTTC
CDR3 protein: CAWTVGKSYEQYF

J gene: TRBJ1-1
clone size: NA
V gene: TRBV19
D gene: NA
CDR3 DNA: TGTGCCACGAAGGGGGAGACGAACACTGAAGCTTTCTTT
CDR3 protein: CATKGETNTEAFF

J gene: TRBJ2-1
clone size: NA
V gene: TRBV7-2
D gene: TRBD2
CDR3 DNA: TGTGCCAGCGGTCCGGGCGGGAGACCCAATGAGCAGTTCTTC
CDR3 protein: CASGPGGRPNEQFF

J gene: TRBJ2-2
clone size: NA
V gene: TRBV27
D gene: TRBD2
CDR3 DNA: TGTGCCAGCAGTCCATTCTTAGCGGGAACCGGGGAGCTGTTTTTT
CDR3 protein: CASSPFLAGTGELFF

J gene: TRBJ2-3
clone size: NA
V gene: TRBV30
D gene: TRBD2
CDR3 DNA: TGTGCCTGGAGCGCAGTAGCGGGAGAGACAGATACGCAGTATTTT
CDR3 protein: CAWSAVAGETDTQYF

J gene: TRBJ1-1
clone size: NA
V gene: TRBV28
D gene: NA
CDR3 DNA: TGTGCCAGCAGTTTTGACAGGAGAAACACTGAAGCTTTCTTT
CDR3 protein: CASSFDRRNTEAFF

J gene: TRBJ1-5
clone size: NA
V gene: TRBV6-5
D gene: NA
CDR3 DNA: TGTGCCAGCAGTTCCGAGGCAGGGAATCAGCCCCAGCATTTT
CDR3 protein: CASSSEAGNQPQHF

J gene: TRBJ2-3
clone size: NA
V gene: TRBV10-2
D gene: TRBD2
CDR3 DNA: TGCGCCAGCCGGGGGGGGAATACATACACAGATACGCAGTATTTT
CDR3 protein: CASRGGNTYTDTQYF

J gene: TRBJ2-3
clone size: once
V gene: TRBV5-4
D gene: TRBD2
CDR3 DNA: TGTGCCAGCAGCTTGGGACTAGCGGGAGGTGCTGCTAGCACAGATACGCAGTATTTT
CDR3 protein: CASSLGLAGGAASTDTQYF

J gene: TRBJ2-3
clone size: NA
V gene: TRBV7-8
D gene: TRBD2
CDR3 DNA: TGTGCCAGCATCAAGGGACTAGCGGGTCCCCCCGGGACGCAGTATTTT
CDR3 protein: CASIKGLAGPPGTQYF

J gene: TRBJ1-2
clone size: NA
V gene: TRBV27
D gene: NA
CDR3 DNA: TGTGCCAGCAGGCTCCGACAAGGAAATCTCCATGGCTACACCTTC
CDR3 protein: CASRLRQGNLHGYTF

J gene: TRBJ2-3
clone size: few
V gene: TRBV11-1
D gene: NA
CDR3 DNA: TGTGCCAGCAGCTTTATACGGACGCCCGATACGCAGTATTTT
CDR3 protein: CASSFIRTPDTQYF

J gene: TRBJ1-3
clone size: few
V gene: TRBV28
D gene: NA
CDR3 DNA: TGTGCCAGCAGTTTAGCGTTTCTGGGAAACACCATATATTTT
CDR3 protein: CASSLAFLGNTIYF

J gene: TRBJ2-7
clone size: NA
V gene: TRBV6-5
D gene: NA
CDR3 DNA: TGTGCCAGCAGTAAATCCTACGAGCAGTACTTC
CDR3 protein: CASSKSYEQYF

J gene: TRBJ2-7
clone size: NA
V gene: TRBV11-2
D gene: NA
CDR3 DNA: TGTGCCAGCAGCCCCGGGGTCCGCTACGAGCAGTACTTC
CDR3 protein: CASSPGVRYEQYF

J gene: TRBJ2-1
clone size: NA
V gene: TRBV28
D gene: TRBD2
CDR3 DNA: TGTGCCAGCAGTTTAGCGGGAGCCCGGAATGAGCAGTTCTTC
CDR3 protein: CASSLAGARNEQFF

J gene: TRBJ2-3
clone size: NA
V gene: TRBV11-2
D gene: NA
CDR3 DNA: TGTGCCAGCAGCTTTATCCGGGGCACAGATACGCAGTATTTT
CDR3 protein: CASSFIRGTDTQYF

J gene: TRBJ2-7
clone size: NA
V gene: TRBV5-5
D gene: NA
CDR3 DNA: TGTGCCAGCAGCTTACGGGCTTCCTACGAGCAGTACTTC
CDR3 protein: CASSLRASYEQYF

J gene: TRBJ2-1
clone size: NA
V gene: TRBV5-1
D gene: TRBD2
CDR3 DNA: TGCGCCAGCAGCCACTCTAGCGGGAGTTACAATGAGCAGTTCTTC
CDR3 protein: CASSHSSGSYNEQFF

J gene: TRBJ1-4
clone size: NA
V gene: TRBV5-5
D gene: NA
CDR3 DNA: TGTGCCAGCACCACCTCCCCCCGATCAGGAAGGAGTGAAAAACTGTTTTTT
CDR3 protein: CASTTSPRSGRSEKLFF

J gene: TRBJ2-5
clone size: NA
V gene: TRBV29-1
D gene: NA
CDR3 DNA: TGCAGCGCCAGACGGGCTGGAGAGACCCAGTACTTC
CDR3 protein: CSARRAGETQYF

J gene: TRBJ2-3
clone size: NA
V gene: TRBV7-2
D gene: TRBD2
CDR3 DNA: TGTGCCAGCAGCTCCACCGGGACTAGCGGGAGGGATCCAGATACGCAGTATTTT
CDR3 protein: CASSSTGTSGRDPDTQYF

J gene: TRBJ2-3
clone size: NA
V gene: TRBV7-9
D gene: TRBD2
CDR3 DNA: TGTGCCAGCAGCGTTTTGGCGCTAGCGGGAGTTGATACGCAGTATTTT
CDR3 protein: CASSVLALAGVDTQYF

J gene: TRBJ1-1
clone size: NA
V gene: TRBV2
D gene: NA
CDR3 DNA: TGTGCCAGCAGGCCGCGGCAGCAGAACACTGAAGCTTTCTTT
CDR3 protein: CASRPRQQNTEAFF

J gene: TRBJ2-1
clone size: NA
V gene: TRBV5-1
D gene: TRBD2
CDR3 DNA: TGCGCCAGCAGCAGGGGACTAGCGGGAGGAGGCGATGAGCAGTTCTTC
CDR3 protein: CASSRGLAGGGDEQFF

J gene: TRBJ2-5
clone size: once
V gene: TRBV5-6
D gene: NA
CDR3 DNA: TGTGCCAGCAGCCCCCGGACCTTTTTAGTGACCCAGTACTTC
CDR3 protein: CASSPRTFLVTQYF

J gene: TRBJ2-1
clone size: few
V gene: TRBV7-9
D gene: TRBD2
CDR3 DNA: TGTGCCAGCAGCTCTAGCGGGAGTTGGAATGAGCAGTTCTTC
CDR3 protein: CASSSSGSWNEQFF

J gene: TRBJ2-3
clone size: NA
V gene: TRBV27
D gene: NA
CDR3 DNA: TGTGCCAGCAGTTTGGTAGCGAGCACAGATACGCAGTATTTT
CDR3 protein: CASSLVASTDTQYF

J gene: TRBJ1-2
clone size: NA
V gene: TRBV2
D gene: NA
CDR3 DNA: TGTGCCAGCAGTGAAAGACTCACAAACTATGGCTACACCTTC
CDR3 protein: CASSERLTNYGYTF

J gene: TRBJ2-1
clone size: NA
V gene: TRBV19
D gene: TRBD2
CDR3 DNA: TGTGCCAGTATGCCTAGCGGGAGAGGGGGTGAGCAGTTCTTC
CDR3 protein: CASMPSGRGGEQFF